This section outlines one T cell receptor beta chain sequence together with its context. Amplification of TCR beta CDR3 regions was performed using RNA transcripts as template. The HTBI primer set served for first-round RT-PCR of the TCR CDR3. TCRdb used MiXCR to reprocess the multiplex PCR reads, holding one entry per CDR3 protein. The sample holds some 560,000 distinct CDR3 sequences, about a sixth seen once. The data originate from a study of T cells in Graves' hyperthyroidism and ophthalmopathy. Each diagnosis drew on symptoms, thyroxine, TRAb, thyroid ultrasound and orbital computed tomography findings. The PBMCs were sourced from fresh peripheral blood (around 10 ml). The CDR3 is made up of 15 amino acids. The ends were cut back, 6 bases at V and 5 bases at J, with 14 bases in the middle. The germline V gene has CDR1 MNHNS and CDR2 SASEGT.

The TCR sequence derives from a woman aged 25 to 39 with Graves' hyperthyroidism. The genes are TRBV6-1 and TRBJ1-6; no reliable D call. Sequenced sample: blood. The CDR3 coding sequence is TGTGCCAGCAGATCGACATGCCAGAATAATTCACCCCTCCACTTT. It is translated as CASRSTCQNNSPLHF.